This entry is about one TCR beta chain. The time point here: pretreatment peripheral blood. Libraries were prepared by immunoSEQ multiplex PCR; TCRdb keeps only in-frame clonotypes and omits some of them. The repertoire has under 50,000 clones, roughly 92% of them found once; the top ten carry around 11%. This sample was taken from a study of PD-L1 blockade in urothelial cancer. Germline CDR1 and CDR2: ENHRY and SYGVKD. This CDR3 has 13 amino acids. Trimming cost V 8 bases and J 0 bases, with 9 bases left between them. The chain couples TRBV10-3 to TRBJ2-3, with D tentatively TRBD2 (7 bases). The starting material was PBMCs, obtained around atezolizumab (anti-PD-L1) treatment. This receptor was obtained from an older woman with urothelial cancer. The CDR3 spells CAIRGASTDTQYF. Written as DNA, the CDR3 is TGTGCCATCCGGGGGGCTAGCACAGATACGCAGTATTTT.